This passage covers 3 T cell receptor beta chains from one sample sequenced in a study of CD8 T cells in Susac syndrome. The RNA input was 0.5 to 1 ug, and it was reverse transcribed with random hexamers. TCRdb passed the immunoSEQ multiplex PCR reads through MiXCR, listing each CDR3 protein once. The sample has around 200,000 distinct CDR3 sequences, approximately 90% seen once; the top ten hold around 0.15%. Sample: CD8+ T cells from PBMCs. The source is a human donor with multiple sclerosis.

V usage is TRBV28 and J usage is TRBJ2-7; tentatively, D is TRBD1 (5 bases). The CDR3 extends over 19 amino acids. Trimming removed 7 bases from V and 3 bases from J, with 31 bases in between. Germline CDR1 is MDHEN and CDR2 is SYDVKM. Here the CDR3 reads CASNHLRGAPPTKDYEQYF. CDR3 in DNA: TGTGCCAGCAACCACCTAAGGGGCGCCCCCCCGACAAAAGACTACGAGCAGTACTTC.

The V call is TRBV30, the J call TRBJ1-4; 10 nucleotides agree with TRBD1. J was trimmed by 7 bases and V by 1 base; bases with no gene match: 9. The CDR3 sequence is 16 residues long. Germline assignment: CDR1 GTSNPN and CDR2 SVGIG (reference sequence). Here the CDR3 reads CAWSDDRGLLGEKLFF. In DNA form, the CDR3 reads TGTGCCTGGAGTGACGACAGGGGGCTCTTGGGTGAAAAACTGTTTTTT.

V is TRBV9 and J is TRBJ2-7; D ambiguous. Trimming took 2 bases from V and 0 from J, leaving 12 bases between them. The germline V gene has CDR1 SGDLS and CDR2 YYNGEE. The CDR3 length is 15 residues. The CDR3, as DNA: TGTGCCAGCAGCGTGGGCGACGCGAGCTCCTACGAGCAGTACTTC. As protein: CASSVGDASSYEQYF.